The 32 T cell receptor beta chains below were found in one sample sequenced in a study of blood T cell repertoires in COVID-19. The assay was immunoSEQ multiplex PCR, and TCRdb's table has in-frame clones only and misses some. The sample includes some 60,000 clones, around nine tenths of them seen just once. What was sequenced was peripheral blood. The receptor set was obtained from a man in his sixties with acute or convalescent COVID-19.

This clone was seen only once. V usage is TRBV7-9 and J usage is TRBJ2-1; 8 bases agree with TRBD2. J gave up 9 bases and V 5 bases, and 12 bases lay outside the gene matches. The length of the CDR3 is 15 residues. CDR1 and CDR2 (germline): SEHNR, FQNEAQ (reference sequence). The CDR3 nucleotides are TGTGCCAGCAGCGCCTATTTGGGACTAGAGGGTGAGCAGTTCTTC. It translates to CASSAYLGLEGEQFF. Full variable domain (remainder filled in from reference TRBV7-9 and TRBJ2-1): DTGVSQNPRHKITKRGQNVTFRCDPISEHNRLYWYRQTLGQGPEFLTYFQNEAQLEKSRLLSDRFSAERPKGSFSTLEIQRTEQGDSAMYLCASSAYLGLEGEQFFGPGTRLTVL.

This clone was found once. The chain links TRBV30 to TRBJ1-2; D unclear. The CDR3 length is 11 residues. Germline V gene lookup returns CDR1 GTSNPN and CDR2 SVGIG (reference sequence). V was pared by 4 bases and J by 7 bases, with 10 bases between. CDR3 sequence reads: CAWITVRGYTF. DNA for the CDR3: TGTGCCTGGATTACGGTGCGTGGCTACACCTTC.

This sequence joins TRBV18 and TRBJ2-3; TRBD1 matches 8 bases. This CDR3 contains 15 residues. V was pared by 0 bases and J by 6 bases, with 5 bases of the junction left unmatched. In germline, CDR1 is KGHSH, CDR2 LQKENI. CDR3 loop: CASSPPEQGGDTQYF. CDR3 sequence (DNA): TGTGCCAGCTCACCACCCGAACAGGGGGGTGATACGCAGTATTTT. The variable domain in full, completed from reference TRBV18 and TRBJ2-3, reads NAGVMQNPRHLVRRRGQEARLRCSPMKGHSHVYWYRQLPEEGLKFMVYLQKENIIDESGMPKERFSAEFPKEGPSILRIQQVVRGDSAAYFCASSPPEQGGDTQYFGPGTRLTVL.

CDR3 coding DNA: TGTGCCAGCCTCAACTTGGCAGGGAAAGAGACCCAGTACTTC. Translation gives CASLNLAGKETQYF. The V gene is TRBV28, the J gene TRBJ2-5; D is perhaps TRBD1 (5 bases). CDR3 size: 14 residues. The ends were cut back, 8 bases at V and 3 bases at J, with 16 bases in the middle. Germline lookup yields CDR1 MDHEN and CDR2 SYDVKM.

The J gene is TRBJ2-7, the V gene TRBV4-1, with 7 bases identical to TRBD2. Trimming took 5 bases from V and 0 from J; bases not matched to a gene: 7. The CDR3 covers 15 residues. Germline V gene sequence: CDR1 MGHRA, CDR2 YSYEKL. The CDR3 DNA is TGCGCCAGCAGCGGTCGACTAGCTCCCTCCTACGAGCAGTACTTC. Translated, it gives CASSGRLAPSYEQYF.

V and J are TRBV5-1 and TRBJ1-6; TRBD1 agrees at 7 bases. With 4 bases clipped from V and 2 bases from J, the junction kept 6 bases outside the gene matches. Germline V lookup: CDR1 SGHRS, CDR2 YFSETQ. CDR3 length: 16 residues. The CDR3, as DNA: TGCGCCAGCAGCGCGGGGACAGCGACCTATAATTCACCCCTCCACTTT. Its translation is CASSAGTATYNSPLHF.

CDR3 protein: CASSPTDETSIEQYF. The CDR3 coding sequence is TGTGCCAGCAGCCCTACGGATGAGACTTCCATCGAGCAGTACTTC. The gene calls are TRBV9 and TRBJ2-7; D ambiguous. The CDR3 totals 15 residues. CDR1 is SGDLS and CDR2 is YYNGEE in the germline V gene. The germline V and J ends were trimmed by 4 bases and 6 bases, with 20 bases remaining between them.

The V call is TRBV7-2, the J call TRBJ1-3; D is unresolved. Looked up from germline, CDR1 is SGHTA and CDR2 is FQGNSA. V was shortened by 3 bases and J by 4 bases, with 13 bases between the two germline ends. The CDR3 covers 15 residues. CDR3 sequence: CASSFTDGVGNTIYF. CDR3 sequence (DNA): TGTGCCAGCAGCTTCACCGACGGGGTGGGAAACACCATATATTTT.

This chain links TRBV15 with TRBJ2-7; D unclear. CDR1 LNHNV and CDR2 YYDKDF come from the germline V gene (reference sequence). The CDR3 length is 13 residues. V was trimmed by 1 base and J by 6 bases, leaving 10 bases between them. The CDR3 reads CATSRVRPGEQYF. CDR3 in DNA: TGTGCCACCAGCAGAGTCCGACCGGGCGAGCAGTACTTC.

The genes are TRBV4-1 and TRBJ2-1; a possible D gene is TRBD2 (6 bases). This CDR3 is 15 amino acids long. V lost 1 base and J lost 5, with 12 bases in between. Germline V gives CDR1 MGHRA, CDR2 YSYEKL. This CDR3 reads CASSQVSGRNNEQFF. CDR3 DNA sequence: TGCGCCAGCAGCCAAGTTTCCGGGAGAAACAATGAGCAGTTCTTC.

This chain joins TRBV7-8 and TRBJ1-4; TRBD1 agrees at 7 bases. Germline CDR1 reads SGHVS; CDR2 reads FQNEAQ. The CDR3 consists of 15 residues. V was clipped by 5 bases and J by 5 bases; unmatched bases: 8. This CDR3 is CASSPTDRENEKLFF. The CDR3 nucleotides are TGTGCCAGCAGCCCCACCGACAGGGAAAATGAAAAACTGTTTTTT.

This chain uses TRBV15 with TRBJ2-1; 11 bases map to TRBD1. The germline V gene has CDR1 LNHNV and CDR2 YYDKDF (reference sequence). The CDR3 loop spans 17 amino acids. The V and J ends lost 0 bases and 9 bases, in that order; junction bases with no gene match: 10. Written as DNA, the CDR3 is TGTGCCACCAGCAGAGATCGAGGACAGGGGGCCTTGGGTGAGCAGTTCTTC. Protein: CATSRDRGQGALGEQFF.

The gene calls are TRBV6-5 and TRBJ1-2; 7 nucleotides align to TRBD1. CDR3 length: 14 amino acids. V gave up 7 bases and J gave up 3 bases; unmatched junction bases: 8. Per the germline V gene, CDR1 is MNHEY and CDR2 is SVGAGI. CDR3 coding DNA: TGTGCCAGCAAACTAACCGGGACAGACTATGGCTACACCTTC. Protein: CASKLTGTDYGYTF.

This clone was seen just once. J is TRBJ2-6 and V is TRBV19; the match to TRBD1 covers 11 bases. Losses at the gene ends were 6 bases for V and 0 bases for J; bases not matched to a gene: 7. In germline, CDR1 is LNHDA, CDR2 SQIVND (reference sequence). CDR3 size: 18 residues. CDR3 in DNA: TGTGCCAGTAGACCTCCTGGGACAGGGGGCTCTGGGGCCAACGTCCTGACTTTC. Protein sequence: CASRPPGTGGSGANVLTF.

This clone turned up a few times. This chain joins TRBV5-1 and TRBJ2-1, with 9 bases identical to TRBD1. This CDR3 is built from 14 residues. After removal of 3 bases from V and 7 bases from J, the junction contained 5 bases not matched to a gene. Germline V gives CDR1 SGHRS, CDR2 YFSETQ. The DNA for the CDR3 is TGCGCCAGCAGCTCACAGGGGGCTGGGAATGAGCAGTTCTTC. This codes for CASSSQGAGNEQFF. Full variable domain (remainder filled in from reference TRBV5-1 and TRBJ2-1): KAGVTQTPRYLIKTRGQQVTLSCSPISGHRSVSWYQQTPGQGLQFLFEYFSETQRNKGNFPGRFSGRQFSNSRSEMNVSTLELGDSALYLCASSSQGAGNEQFFGPGTRLTVL.

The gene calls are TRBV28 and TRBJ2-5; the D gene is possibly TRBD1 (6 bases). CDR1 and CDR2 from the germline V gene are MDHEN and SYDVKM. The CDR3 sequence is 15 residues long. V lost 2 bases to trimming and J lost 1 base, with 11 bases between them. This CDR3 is CASSLPRGLQETQYF. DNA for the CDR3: TGTGCCAGCAGTTTACCCAGGGGCCTCCAAGAGACCCAGTACTTC.

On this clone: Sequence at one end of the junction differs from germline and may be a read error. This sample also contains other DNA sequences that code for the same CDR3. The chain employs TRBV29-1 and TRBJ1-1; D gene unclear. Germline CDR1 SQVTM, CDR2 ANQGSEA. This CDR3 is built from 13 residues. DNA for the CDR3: TGCAGCGCTGCAACGGGAAGGAACACTGAGGCTTTCTTT. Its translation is CSAATGRNTEAFF.

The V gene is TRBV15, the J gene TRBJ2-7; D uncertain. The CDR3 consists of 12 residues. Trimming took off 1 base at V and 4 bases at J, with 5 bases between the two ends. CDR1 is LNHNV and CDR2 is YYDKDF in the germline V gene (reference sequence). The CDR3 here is CATSRVEYEQYF. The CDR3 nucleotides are TGTGCCACCAGCAGAGTCGAGTACGAGCAGTACTTC.

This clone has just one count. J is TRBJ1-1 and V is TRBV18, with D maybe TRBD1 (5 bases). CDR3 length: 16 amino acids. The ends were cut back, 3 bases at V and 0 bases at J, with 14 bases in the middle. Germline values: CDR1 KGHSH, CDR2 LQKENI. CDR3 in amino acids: CASSPTRGLMNTEAFF. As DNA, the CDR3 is TGTGCCAGCTCACCGACCCGGGGACTCATGAACACTGAAGCTTTCTTT.

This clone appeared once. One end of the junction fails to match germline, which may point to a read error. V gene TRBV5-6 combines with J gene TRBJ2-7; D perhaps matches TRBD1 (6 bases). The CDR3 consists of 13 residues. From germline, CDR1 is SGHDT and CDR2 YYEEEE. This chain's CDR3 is CASTLGAHYEQYF. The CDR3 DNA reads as TGTGCCAGCACCTTGGGGGCACACTACGAGCAGTACTTC.

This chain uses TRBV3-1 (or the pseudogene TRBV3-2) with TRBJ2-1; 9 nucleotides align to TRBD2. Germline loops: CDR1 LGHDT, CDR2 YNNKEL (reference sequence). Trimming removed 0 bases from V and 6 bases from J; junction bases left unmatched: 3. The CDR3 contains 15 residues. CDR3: CASSQDRGRANEQFF. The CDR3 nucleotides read TGTGCCAGCAGCCAAGACCGCGGGAGGGCCAATGAGCAGTTCTTC.

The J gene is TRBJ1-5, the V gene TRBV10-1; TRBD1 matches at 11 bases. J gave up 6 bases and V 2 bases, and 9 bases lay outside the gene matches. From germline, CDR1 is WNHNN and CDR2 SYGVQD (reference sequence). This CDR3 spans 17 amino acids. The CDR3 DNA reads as TGCGCCAGCAGTGAGACAACTAGGACAGGGGGCGGTCAGCCCCAGCATTTT. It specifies CASSETTRTGGGQPQHF.

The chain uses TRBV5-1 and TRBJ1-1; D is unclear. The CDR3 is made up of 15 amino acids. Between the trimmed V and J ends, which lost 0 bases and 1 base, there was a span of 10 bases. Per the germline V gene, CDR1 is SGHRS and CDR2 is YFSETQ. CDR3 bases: TGCGCCAGCAGCTTGGTGGGAGAGGGGAACACTGAAGCTTTCTTT. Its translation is CASSLVGEGNTEAFF.

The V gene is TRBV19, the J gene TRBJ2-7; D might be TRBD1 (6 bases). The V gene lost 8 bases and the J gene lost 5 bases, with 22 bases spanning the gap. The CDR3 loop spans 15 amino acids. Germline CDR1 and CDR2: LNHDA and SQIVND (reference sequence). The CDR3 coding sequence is TGTGCCAGTTCTCCAGGCAGGGGCGCGAAAGACGAGCAGTACTTC. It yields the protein CASSPGRGAKDEQYF. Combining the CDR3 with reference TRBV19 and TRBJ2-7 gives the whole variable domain DGGITQSPKYLFRKEGQNVTLSCEQNLNHDAMYWYRQDPGQGLRLIYYSQIVNDFQKGDIAEGYSVSREKKESFPLTVTSAQKNPTAFYLCASSPGRGAKDEQYFGPGTRLTVT.

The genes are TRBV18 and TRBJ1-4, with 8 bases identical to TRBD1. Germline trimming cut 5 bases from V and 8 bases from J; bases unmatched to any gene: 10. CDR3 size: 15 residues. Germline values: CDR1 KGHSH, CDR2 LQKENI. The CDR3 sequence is CASSGPGGIDEKLFF. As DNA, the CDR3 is TGTGCCAGCTCAGGTCCAGGGGGCATCGACGAAAAACTGTTTTTT.

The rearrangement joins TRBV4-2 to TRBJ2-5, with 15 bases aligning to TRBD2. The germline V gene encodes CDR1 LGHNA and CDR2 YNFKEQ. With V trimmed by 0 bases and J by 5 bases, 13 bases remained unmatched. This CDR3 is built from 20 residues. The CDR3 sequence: CASSQDRTSGRAFVGETQYF. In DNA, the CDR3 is TGTGCCAGCAGCCAAGATAGGACTAGCGGGAGGGCCTTCGTCGGCGAGACCCAGTACTTC.

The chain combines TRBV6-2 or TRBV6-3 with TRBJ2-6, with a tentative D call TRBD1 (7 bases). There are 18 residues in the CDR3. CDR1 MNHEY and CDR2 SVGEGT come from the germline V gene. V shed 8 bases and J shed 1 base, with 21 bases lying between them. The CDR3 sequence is CASRRQGGLRSGANVLTF. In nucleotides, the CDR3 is TGTGCCAGCCGCCGACAGGGAGGATTGAGGTCTGGGGCCAACGTCCTGACTTTC.

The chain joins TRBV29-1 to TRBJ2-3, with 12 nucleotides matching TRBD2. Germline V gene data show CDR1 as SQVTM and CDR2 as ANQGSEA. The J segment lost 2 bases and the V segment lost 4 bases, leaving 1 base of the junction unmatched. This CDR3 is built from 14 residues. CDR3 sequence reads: CSVGTSGITDTQYF. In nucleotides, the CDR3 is TGCAGCGTTGGGACTAGCGGGATCACAGATACGCAGTATTTT.

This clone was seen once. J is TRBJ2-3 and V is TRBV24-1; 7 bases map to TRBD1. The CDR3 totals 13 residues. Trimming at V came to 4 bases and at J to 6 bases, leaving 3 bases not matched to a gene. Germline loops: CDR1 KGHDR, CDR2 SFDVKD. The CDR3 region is CATSEGGSDTQYF. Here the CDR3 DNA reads TGTGCCACCAGTGAAGGGGGCTCGGATACGCAGTATTTT.

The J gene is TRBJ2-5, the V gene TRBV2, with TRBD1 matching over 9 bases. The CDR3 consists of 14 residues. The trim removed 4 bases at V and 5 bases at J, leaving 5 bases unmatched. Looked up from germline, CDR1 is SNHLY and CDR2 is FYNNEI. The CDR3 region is CASSAGTGWETQYF. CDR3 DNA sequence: TGTGCCAGCAGTGCTGGGACAGGGTGGGAGACCCAGTACTTC.

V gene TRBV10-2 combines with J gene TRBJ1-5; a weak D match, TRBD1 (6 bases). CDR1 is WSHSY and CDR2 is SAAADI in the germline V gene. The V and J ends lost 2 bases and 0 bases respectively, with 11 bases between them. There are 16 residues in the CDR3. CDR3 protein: CASSEGTRDSNQPQHF. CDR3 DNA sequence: TGCGCCAGCAGTGAGGGGACAAGGGATAGCAATCAGCCCCAGCATTTT.

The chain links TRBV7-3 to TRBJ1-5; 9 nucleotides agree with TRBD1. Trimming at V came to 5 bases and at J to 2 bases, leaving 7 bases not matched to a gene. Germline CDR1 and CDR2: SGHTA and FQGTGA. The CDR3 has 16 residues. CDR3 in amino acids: CASSPRDREGNQPQHF. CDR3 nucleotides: TGTGCCAGCAGCCCGAGGGACAGGGAGGGCAATCAGCCCCAGCATTTT.